This T cell receptor (beta chain) was sequenced for a study of blood T cell repertoires in COVID-19. Study-wide context: Acute and convalescent COVID-19 specimens originated in the United States, Italy and Spain. PBMCs, B-cell-depleted T cells, or T cells were the source of the cDNA or gDNA that made up the material.

This clone counts as medium-sized. Per the authors' pipeline: Amplification of reference gene primers provided the estimated nucleated cell counts. The data were produced by immunoSEQ multiplex PCR, yet TCRdb's version contains in-frame clones alone and is incomplete. The DNA was the basis for D and trimming; V, J and clone size are from that table. This sample yields around 170,000 clones, of which about 88% are seen a single time; roughly 2.9% belongs to the top ten. The germline gives CDR1 MNHNS, CDR2 SASEGT. The CDR3 runs 15 residues. V shed 3 bases, J shed 5 bases, and the junction held 9 bases outside the gene matches.

This receptor was taken from a woman between 25 and 40 years old with active or convalescent COVID-19. Sequenced material: peripheral blood. J is TRBJ1-2 and V is TRBV6-1, with 7 positions matching TRBD1. The CDR3 nucleotides are TGTGCCAGCAGTGAGGCGTTACAGGGGACTTATGGCTACACCTTC. Its translation: CASSEALQGTYGYTF.